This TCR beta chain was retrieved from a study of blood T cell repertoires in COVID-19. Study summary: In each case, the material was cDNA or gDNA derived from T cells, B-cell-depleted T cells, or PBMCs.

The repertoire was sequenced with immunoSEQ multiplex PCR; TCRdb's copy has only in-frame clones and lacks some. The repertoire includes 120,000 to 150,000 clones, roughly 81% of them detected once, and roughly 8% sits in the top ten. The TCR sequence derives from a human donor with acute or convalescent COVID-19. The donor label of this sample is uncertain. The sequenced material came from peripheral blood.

Written as DNA, the CDR3 is TGTGCCAGCAATTACTACAATGAGCAGTTCTTC. Its translation: CASNYYNEQFF. The chain links TRBV2 to TRBJ2-1; no clear D gene. The length of the CDR3 is 11 residues. V was trimmed by 7 bases and J by 3 bases, leaving 4 bases between them. Germline lookup yields CDR1 SNHLY and CDR2 FYNNEI.